The rows below give T cell receptor beta chains drawn from one sample of a study of blood T cell repertoires in COVID-19. Produced via immunoSEQ multiplex PCR; TCRdb's table is partial and in-frame only. This sample carries approximately 87,000 clones, approximately 78% of them seen once, and the ten largest clones take less than 20%. The sample was peripheral blood. Source of these receptors: an elderly woman with acute or convalescent COVID-19. Each CDR3 is given with its conserved first and last residue. D genes are given only for firm matches. Clone sizes are given selectively: once, few, many, or a class where the clone is expanded.

size	V	D	J	CDR3	DNA
many	TRBV7-2	NA	TRBJ1-1	CASGIRGTEAFF	TGTGCCAGCGGGATTAGGGGCACTGAAGCTTTCTTT
NA	TRBV10-1	TRBD1	TRBJ1-6	CASSRDRDNSPLHF	TGCGCCAGCAGCCGGGACAGGGATAATTCACCCCTCCACTTT
NA	TRBV6-5	NA	TRBJ1-3	CASSRDTSSGNTIYF	TGTGCCAGCAGTCGAGACACAAGCTCTGGAAACACCATATATTTT
NA	TRBV19	TRBD1	TRBJ1-2	CASSTTPTGLDGYTF	TGTGCCAGTAGTACCACCCCGACAGGGCTGGATGGCTACACCTTC
NA	TRBV24-1	TRBD1	TRBJ1-5	CATSDPGQGLNQPQHF	TGTGCCACCAGTGATCCCGGACAGGGTCTCAATCAGCCCCAGCATTTT
NA	TRBV11-3	NA	TRBJ1-1	CASSLDQGNTEAFF	TGTGCCAGCAGCTTAGATCAGGGGAACACTGAAGCTTTCTTT
NA	TRBV6-5	NA	TRBJ2-1	CASSYPPRSFF	TGTGCCAGCAGTTACCCCCCGCGGTCGTTCTTC
NA	TRBV18	NA	TRBJ1-4	CASSPTGPGATNEKLFF	TGTGCCAGCTCACCTACAGGGCCGGGTGCAACTAATGAAAAACTGTTTTTT
NA	TRBV5-4	TRBD1	TRBJ1-1	CAAGRGEATEAFF	TGTGCCGCAGGCAGGGGGGAGGCCACTGAAGCTTTCTTT
NA	TRBV18	TRBD1	TRBJ2-7	CASSPKEDRGFYEQYF	TGTGCCAGCTCACCAAAGGAAGACAGGGGATTCTATGAGCAGTACTTC
NA	TRBV19	TRBD1	TRBJ1-5	CASSIGSVTGFSNQPQHF	TGTGCCAGTAGTATTGGGAGTGTGACAGGGTTTAGCAATCAGCCCCAGCATTTT